What follows describes a single T cell receptor (beta chain). The antigen remains unidentified. The germline gives CDR1 SEHNR, CDR2 FQNEAQ (reference sequence). This CDR3 is 13 amino acids long. The V end was cut by 5 bases, the J end by 9 bases, with 15 bases between. The PCR was carried out with 60 Vbeta primers and 13 Jbeta primers. Libraries were prepared by immunoSEQ multiplex PCR; TCRdb keeps only in-frame clonotypes and omits some of them. The sample has about 120,000 clones; roughly 68% are singletons. These data come from a study of cytomegalovirus exposure and HLA in healthy donors. Study findings and constraints: In a later analysis, at a false discovery rate of 0.05, 15,000 to 20,000 TCR beta sequences were associated with HLA alleles. It was reported that the classifier diagnosed cytomegalovirus status with high specificity and sensitivity in both the original and validation cohorts. Earlier results showed most TCR beta V segments being productive about 90% or about 30% of the time. The study labeled around 160 TCR beta chains cytomegalovirus-associated.

The clonotype was recovered from a woman under 40 in good health and CMV-seronegative. The sequenced sample was PBMCs. The chain is built from TRBV7-9 and TRBJ2-3; possibly TRBD2 for D (6 bases). The CDR3 coding sequence is TGTGCCAGCAGCCTCGGGCGGGGCGGGACGCAGTATTTT. This translates into CASSLGRGGTQYF.